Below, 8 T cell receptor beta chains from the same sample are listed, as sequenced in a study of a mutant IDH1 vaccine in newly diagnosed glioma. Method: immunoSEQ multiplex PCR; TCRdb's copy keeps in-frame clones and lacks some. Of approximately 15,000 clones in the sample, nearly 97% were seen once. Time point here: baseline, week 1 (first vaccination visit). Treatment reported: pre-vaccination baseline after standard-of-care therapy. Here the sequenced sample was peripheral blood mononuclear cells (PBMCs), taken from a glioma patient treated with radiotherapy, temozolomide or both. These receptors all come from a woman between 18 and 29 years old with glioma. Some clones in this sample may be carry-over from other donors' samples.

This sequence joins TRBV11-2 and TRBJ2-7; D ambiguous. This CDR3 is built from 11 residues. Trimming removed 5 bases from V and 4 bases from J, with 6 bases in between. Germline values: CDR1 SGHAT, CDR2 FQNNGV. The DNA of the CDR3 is TGTGCCAGCAGCCAGGCATACGAGCAGTACTTC. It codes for CASSQAYEQYF.

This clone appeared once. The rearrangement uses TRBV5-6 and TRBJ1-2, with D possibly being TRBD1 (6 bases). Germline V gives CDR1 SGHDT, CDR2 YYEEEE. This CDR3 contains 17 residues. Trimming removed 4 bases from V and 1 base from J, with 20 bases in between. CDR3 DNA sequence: TGTGCCAGCAGCCCCAGGGGAGCGGGGCGGCTTAACTATGGCTACACCTTC. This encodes CASSPRGAGRLNYGYTF.

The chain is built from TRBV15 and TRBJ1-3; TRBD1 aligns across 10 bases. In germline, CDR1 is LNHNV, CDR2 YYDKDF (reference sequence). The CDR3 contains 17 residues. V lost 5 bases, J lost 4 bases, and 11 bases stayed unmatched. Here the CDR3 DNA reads TGTGCCACCAGCGGGTGGGACAGGGGCACTTCAGGAAACACCATATATTTT. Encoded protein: CATSGWDRGTSGNTIYF.

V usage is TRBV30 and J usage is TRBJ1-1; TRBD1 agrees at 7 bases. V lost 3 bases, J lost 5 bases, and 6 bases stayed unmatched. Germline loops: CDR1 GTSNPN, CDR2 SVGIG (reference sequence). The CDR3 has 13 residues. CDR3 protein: CAWRGGAGTEAFF. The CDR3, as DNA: TGTGCCTGGAGAGGGGGCGCGGGGACTGAAGCTTTCTTT.

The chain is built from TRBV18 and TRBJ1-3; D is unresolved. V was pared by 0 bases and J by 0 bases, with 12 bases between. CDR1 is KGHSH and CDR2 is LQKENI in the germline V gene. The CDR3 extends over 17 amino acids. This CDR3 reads CASSPPEAWSSGNTIYF. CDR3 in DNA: TGTGCCAGCTCACCACCGGAGGCCTGGAGCTCTGGAAACACCATATATTTT.

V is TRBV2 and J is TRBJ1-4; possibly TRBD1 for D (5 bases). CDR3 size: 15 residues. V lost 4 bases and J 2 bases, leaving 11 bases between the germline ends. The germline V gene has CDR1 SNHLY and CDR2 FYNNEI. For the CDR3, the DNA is TGTGCCAGCAGTGCGGACACTTCGACTAATGAAAAACTGTTTTTT. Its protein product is CASSADTSTNEKLFF.

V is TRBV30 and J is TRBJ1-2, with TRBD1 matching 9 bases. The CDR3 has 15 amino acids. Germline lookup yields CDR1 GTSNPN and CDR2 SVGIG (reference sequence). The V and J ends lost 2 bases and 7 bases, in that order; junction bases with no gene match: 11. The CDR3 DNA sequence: TGTGCCTGGAGTCGGACGGGACAGGGTGCATCTGGCTACACCTTC. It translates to CAWSRTGQGASGYTF.

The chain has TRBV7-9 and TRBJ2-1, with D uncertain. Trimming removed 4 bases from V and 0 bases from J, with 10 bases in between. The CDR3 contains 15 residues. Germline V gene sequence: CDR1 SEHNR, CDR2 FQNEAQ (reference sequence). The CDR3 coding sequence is TGTGCCAGCAGCTCCCTTTCCAGCTCCTACAATGAGCAGTTCTTC. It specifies CASSSLSSSYNEQFF.